This is a list of T cell receptor beta chains from one sample in a study of T-cell reconstitution after alpha-beta-depleted transplantation in children. A single record per CDR3 protein comes from TCRdb applying MiXCR to the PCR reads. The sample contains about 590,000 distinct CDR3 sequences, 13% of which appear only once. The source was PBMCs, mostly from graft donor cells, collected 360 days after TCRalphabeta/CD19-depleted stem cell transplant. The receptor source for this set is a male patient aged 10 to 17 who had a stem cell transplant for acute myeloid leukemia, so the T cells may come from the graft donor. Each CDR3 is given with its conserved first and last residue. The size entry is marked missing in some rows and otherwise reads once, few, many or a size class.

CDR3aa	abundance	v_gene	j_gene
CASSRRTKNIQYF	many	TRBV6-2/TRBV6-3	TRBJ2-4
CASSYSGTGVTYEQYF	many	TRBV6-5	TRBJ2-7
CASSPTVSNYGYTF	.	TRBV6-1	TRBJ1-2
CSVGRVNTGELFF	many	TRBV29-1	TRBJ2-2
CSVFPSYTF	many	TRBV29-1	TRBJ1-2
CASSLLLVQTYRAGELFF	.	TRBV28	TRBJ2-2
CSATRPTDTIYF	many	TRBV20-1	TRBJ1-3
CASSLSRQVGAFF	few	TRBV6-2/TRBV6-3	TRBJ1-1
CASSRNILQGVDEQYF	few	TRBV28	TRBJ2-7
CASSLRLAGLNEQFF	many	TRBV7-8	TRBJ2-1
CAFIRTAYEQYF	few	TRBV10-3	TRBJ2-7
CASSRGGLDTEAFF	.	TRBV6-2/TRBV6-3	TRBJ1-1
CASSFDRGYNEQFF	few	TRBV7-2	TRBJ2-1
CASSLPTGSF	.	TRBV27	TRBJ2-7
CASSAPGLPYEQYF	few	TRBV6-2/TRBV6-3	TRBJ2-7
CSARDTGATGNTIYF	few	TRBV20-1	TRBJ1-3
CSVVETGDTGELFF	many	TRBV29-1	TRBJ2-2
CASSYLGAYSYEQYF	.	TRBV6-5	TRBJ2-7
CAWSVLASGDEQYF	few	TRBV30	TRBJ2-7
CASRTSAYSYNEQFF	.	TRBV11-2	TRBJ2-1
CANSQRLATEAFF	.	TRBV7-9	TRBJ1-1
CSVEGMGRRYEQYF	.	TRBV29-1	TRBJ2-7
CASSLPGGANVLTF	.	TRBV7-3	TRBJ2-6
CASSLQLGTQYF	.	TRBV7-8	TRBJ2-5
CASSQDGGWVADTQYF	.	TRBV4-3	TRBJ2-3
CASPVAGSSTDTQYF	few	TRBV7-9	TRBJ2-3
CASSLNLGVGYTF	few	TRBV28	TRBJ1-2
CSVGTGSKTGELFF	.	TRBV29-1	TRBJ2-2
CSARLADSYNEQFF	.	TRBV20-1	TRBJ2-1
CSAPGTGVNEQFF	.	TRBV20-1	TRBJ2-1
CSAIDPPAGGQFF	.	TRBV20-1	TRBJ2-1
CASSLVALHSFSYNEQFF	.	TRBV7-2	TRBJ2-1
CSVEKGLDREGNYGYTF	many	TRBV29-1	TRBJ1-2
CAGRWTSPTDTQYF	.	TRBV2	TRBJ2-3
CASSLGPGQGAYEQYF	few	TRBV27	TRBJ2-7
CASSLTGQGPEAFF	few	TRBV7-3	TRBJ1-1
CASSRTGGRSTGELFF	few	TRBV12-3/TRBV12-4	TRBJ2-2
CATSRGRMETEAFF	few	TRBV15	TRBJ1-1
CASSPSLEYNEQFF	.	TRBV5-1	TRBJ2-1
CASSSGQSFTEQYF	.	TRBV7-9	TRBJ2-7
CASSFFGSPTDTQYF	.	TRBV7-2	TRBJ2-3
CASSRPPYF	many	TRBV12-3/TRBV12-4	TRBJ2-5
CASSPLHRAAFF	many	TRBV12-3/TRBV12-4	TRBJ1-1
CASSPAPGMGTDTQYF	.	TRBV7-3	TRBJ2-3
CAISVGTGRDEQFF	many	TRBV10-3	TRBJ2-1
CASFRGVNTEAFF	.	TRBV28	TRBJ1-1
CSARIAGPSGELFF	.	TRBV20-1	TRBJ2-2
CATSRDRDNPTLIF	.	TRBV15	TRBJ2-1
CSARDMEGYEQYF	.	TRBV20-1	TRBJ2-7
CASSSNRAYEQYF	many	TRBV7-2	TRBJ2-7
CSVVDRSINYGYTF	few	TRBV29-1	TRBJ1-2
CATSRTRYEAFF	.	TRBV15	TRBJ1-1
CASSAGQIFGWNEQFF	few	TRBV5-6	TRBJ2-1
CASSQDRRQAGTIYF	few	TRBV4-3	TRBJ1-3
CASSSRTSGPSSYNEQFF	many	TRBV5-1	TRBJ2-1